This TCR beta chain was found in a study of cytomegalovirus exposure and HLA in healthy donors. Broader study findings: Rarity characterized most TCR sequences, yet some public TCRs appeared in many donors. First-cohort TCR clusters tended to co-occur in the approximately 110 validation repertoires, a later analysis found. Specificity for CMV antigens was confirmed in vitro for three of the CMV-associated chains.

This clone was counted between two and nine times. Its target is unknown. The table came from immunoSEQ multiplex PCR; TCRdb's copy has only in-frame clones and leaves some out. In the table there are 200,000 or so clones, about 79% of which are singletons. Germline CDR1 is LGHNA and CDR2 is YNFKEQ. This CDR3 is 13 amino acids long. Trimming left V 1 base short and J 7 bases short, with 8 bases between. This clonotype was sampled from a woman between 25 and 40 years old in good health and CMV-seropositive. The V gene is TRBV4-2, the J gene TRBJ2-1, with TRBD1 as a possible D gene (5 bases). The sample consisted of PBMCs. The CDR3 sequence: CASSQAPGNEQFF. The CDR3 DNA sequence: TGTGCCAGCAGCCAAGCCCCAGGGAATGAGCAGTTCTTC.